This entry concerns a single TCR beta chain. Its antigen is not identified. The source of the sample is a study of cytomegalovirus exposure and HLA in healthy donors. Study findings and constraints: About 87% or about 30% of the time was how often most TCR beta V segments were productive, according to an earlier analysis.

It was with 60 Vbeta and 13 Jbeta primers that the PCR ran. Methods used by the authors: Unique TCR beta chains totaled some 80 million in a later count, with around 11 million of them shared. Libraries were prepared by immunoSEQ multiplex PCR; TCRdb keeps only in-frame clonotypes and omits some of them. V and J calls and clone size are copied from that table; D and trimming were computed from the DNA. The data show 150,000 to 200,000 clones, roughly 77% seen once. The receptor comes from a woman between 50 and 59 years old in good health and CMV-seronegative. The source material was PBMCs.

CDR3 DNA: TGTGCCAGCAGTTTAATTCCCTTTGCGCAGGGGTCCCCTCAGCCCCAGCATTTT. As protein: CASSLIPFAQGSPQPQHF. The chain couples TRBV27 to TRBJ1-5; D might be TRBD1 (6 bases). CDR3 length: 18 amino acids. CDR1 and CDR2 from the germline V gene are MNHEY and SMNVEV (reference sequence). The ends were cut back, 2 bases at V and 6 bases at J, with 23 bases in the middle.